These 7 T cell receptor beta chains came from one sample sequenced in a study of neurological immune-mediated disorders. TCRdb ran MiXCR on the 5' RACE reads and lists one entry per CDR3 protein. Among 84,000 or so distinct CDR3 sequences listed, 4.3% were seen once. Described time point: longitudinal time-point 3. The sequencing sample was made of PBMCs. These TCRs come from a woman aged 55-69 years with multiple sclerosis.

The chain uses TRBV6-5 and TRBJ1-3; tentative D call: TRBD1 (5 bases). V lost 1 base and J 4 bases, leaving 8 bases between the germline ends. Germline loops: CDR1 MNHEY, CDR2 SVGAGI. The length of the CDR3 is 14 residues. The CDR3 nucleotides are TGTGCCAGCAGTTACTACGGGGCAGGAAACACCATATATTTT. As protein: CASSYYGAGNTIYF.

V and J are TRBV7-2 and TRBJ2-3, with TRBD2 identical over 8 bases. The J segment lost 9 bases and the V segment lost 10 bases, leaving 9 bases of the junction unmatched. The CDR3 has 12 residues. Looked up from germline, CDR1 is SGHTA and CDR2 is FQGNSA. In DNA form, the CDR3 reads TGTGCCAACACACGGGGGGGGGACACGCAGTATTTT. This sequence encodes CANTRGGDTQYF.

This clonotype has a count of ten or more. The CDR3 is CASSFETGAEAFF. The CDR3 DNA reads TGTGCCAGCAGCTTTGAGACCGGGGCTGAAGCTTTCTTT. The chain employs TRBV7-9 and TRBJ1-1, with D unresolved. V dropped 3 bases and J dropped 6 bases, with 11 bases sitting between them. Germline loops: CDR1 SEHNR, CDR2 FQNEAQ (reference sequence). This CDR3 has 13 residues.

This clonotype has a count of ten or more. The chain carries TRBV20-1 and TRBJ2-5; D is possibly TRBD2 (5 bases). V was shortened by 0 bases and J by 2 bases, with 22 bases between the two germline ends. The length of the CDR3 is 18 residues. Germline V gene data show CDR1 as DFQATT and CDR2 as SNEGSKA (reference sequence). CDR3 sequence: CSARDNLGREFPQETQYF. The CDR3 DNA reads as TGCAGTGCTAGAGACAACCTAGGACGGGAATTCCCGCAAGAGACCCAGTACTTC.

There are a few counts of this clonotype. J is TRBJ2-7 and V is TRBV12-3 or TRBV12-4; 14 bases are shared with TRBD2. This CDR3 contains 14 residues. Trimming at V came to 6 bases and at J to 4 bases, leaving 2 bases not matched to a gene. DNA for the CDR3: TGTGCCAGCAGGGGGACTAGCGGGGGATACGAGCAGTACTTC. It specifies CASRGTSGGYEQYF.

This clonotype was detected many times. This chain joins TRBV4-1 and TRBJ2-3; 10 bases are shared with TRBD1. Germline CDR1 is MGHRA and CDR2 is YSYEKL. This CDR3 has 17 residues. J lost 1 base, V lost 3 bases, and 7 bases had no gene match. CDR3 coding DNA: TGCGCCAGCAGCCAGGTACAGGGGACAGGGGGCACAGATACGCAGTATTTT. The encoded protein is CASSQVQGTGGTDTQYF.

V usage is TRBV7-8 and J usage is TRBJ1-2, with D tentatively TRBD1 (5 bases). The CDR3 spans 16 residues. V gave up 5 bases and J gave up 2 bases, with 18 bases separating them. Per germline, CDR1 SGHVS and CDR2 FQNEAQ. CDR3 bases: TGTGCCAGCAGCCGATTCGGGACCCCCGGGAACTATGGCTACACCTTC. Its protein is CASSRFGTPGNYGYTF.